This T cell receptor (beta chain) was found in a study of blood T cell repertoires in COVID-19. Across the whole study: Samples came from the United States, Italy and Spain, spanning acute and convalescent COVID-19. Sample material is recorded as cDNA or gDNA derived from T cells, B-cell-depleted T cells, or PBMCs.

Germline CDR1 reads LNHDA; CDR2 reads SQIVND (reference sequence). Trimming cost V 2 bases and J 3 bases, with 7 bases left between them. This CDR3 has 13 residues. This clone was seen many times. Under the authors' procedure: Cell counts per sample came from amplifying reference gene primers. Method: immunoSEQ multiplex PCR; TCRdb's copy keeps in-frame clones and lacks some. Clone size and the V and J calls come from that table; the DNA yielded D and trimming. The sample records 130,000 to 150,000 clones, 65% to 80% being singletons. The chain recombines TRBV19 with TRBJ1-2; tentatively, D is TRBD1 (6 bases). The TCR was taken from a woman aged 55-70 years with acute or convalescent COVID-19. The sequenced sample consisted of peripheral blood. As DNA, the CDR3 is TGTGCCAGTAGTATATCAGGGGACTATGGCTACACCTTC. It is translated as CASSISGDYGYTF.